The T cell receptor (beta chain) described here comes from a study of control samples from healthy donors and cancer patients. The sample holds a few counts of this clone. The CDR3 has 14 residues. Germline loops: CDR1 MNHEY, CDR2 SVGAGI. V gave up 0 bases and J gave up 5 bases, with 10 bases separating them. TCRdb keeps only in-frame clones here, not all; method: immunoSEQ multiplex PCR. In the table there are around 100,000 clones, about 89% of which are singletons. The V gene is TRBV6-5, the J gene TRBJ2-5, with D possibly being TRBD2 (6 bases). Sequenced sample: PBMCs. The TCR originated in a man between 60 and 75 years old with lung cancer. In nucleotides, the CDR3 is TGTGCCAGCAGTTACTCGGGCGGGGAGGAGACCCAGTACTTC. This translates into CASSYSGGEETQYF.